The 23 T cell receptor beta chains below all came from one sample that was sequenced in a study of identical twins. TCRdb re-derived calls from the 5' RACE reads in MiXCR, one entry per CDR3 protein. In the table there are 400,000 to 550,000 distinct CDR3 sequences, about 20% of which are singletons. The data were also submitted as part of a second study, on T cells expressing NK-cell markers.

The sample comprised CD4+ T cells sorted from blood. Receptors originate from a woman aged 18-35 years in good health.

This clonotype has a handful of counts. The V call is TRBV7-8, the J call TRBJ2-1; D gene ambiguous. Germline lookup yields CDR1 SGHVS and CDR2 FQNEAQ. The V end lost 4 bases, the J end lost 12 bases, and 22 bases lay between the germline ends. CDR3 size: 15 residues. CDR3 in amino acids: CASSSNLDIASGQFF. CDR3 sequence (DNA): TGTGCCAGCAGCTCCAATTTAGATATCGCGTCTGGGCAGTTCTTC.

The chain couples TRBV12-3 or TRBV12-4 to TRBJ1-3; D is ambiguous. Trimming removed 3 bases at V and 4 bases at J, with 10 bases between. This CDR3 is built from 14 residues. CDR3 nucleotide sequence: TGTGCCAGCAGTTTTTTGCTCGCCGGAAACACCATATATTTT. This sequence encodes CASSFLLAGNTIYF.

The chain is built from TRBV5-1 and TRBJ2-1; no clear D gene. Germline V gene sequence: CDR1 SGHRS, CDR2 YFSETQ. The CDR3 contains 15 residues. V gave up 3 bases and J gave up 0 bases, with 10 bases separating them. CDR3 bases: TGCGCCAGCAGCTCATCGGATCGCTCCTACAATGAGCAGTTCTTC. The encoded protein is CASSSSDRSYNEQFF. The full variable domain, in which reference TRBV5-1 and TRBJ2-1 provide the parts outside the CDR3, is KAGVTQTPRYLIKTRGQQVTLSCSPISGHRSVSWYQQTPGQGLQFLFEYFSETQRNKGNFPGRFSGRQFSNSRSEMNVSTLELGDSALYLCASSSSDRSYNEQFFGPGTRLTVL.

This chain links TRBV10-2 with TRBJ2-7, with 8 bases that match TRBD1. CDR3 size: 12 residues. The junction had 6 bases not matched to a gene; V was cut back by 9 bases and J by 5 bases. From germline, CDR1 is WSHSY and CDR2 SAAADI. This CDR3 reads CASWDRRDEQYF. The CDR3 DNA is TGCGCCAGTTGGGACAGGAGGGACGAGCAGTACTTC.

This clonotype was picked up a small number of times. This chain links TRBV15 with TRBJ1-3; D not certain. Germline CDR1 and CDR2: LNHNV and YYDKDF (reference sequence). Trimming removed 0 bases at V and 0 bases at J, with 6 bases between. The CDR3 extends over 15 amino acids. The CDR3 bases are TGTGCCACCAGCAGAGATCGAAGCTCTGGAAACACCATATATTTT. Its translation is CATSRDRSSGNTIYF. The whole variable domain, filled in from reference TRBV15 and TRBJ1-3, reads DAMVIQNPRYQVTQFGKPVTLSCSQTLNHNVMYWYQQKSSQAPKLLFHYYDKDFNNEADTPDNFQSRRPNTSFCFLDIRSPGLGDTAMYLCATSRDRSSGNTIYFGEGSWLTVV.

J is TRBJ1-1 and V is TRBV6-1; 7 nucleotides line up with TRBD1. Germline-derived CDR1 and CDR2 are MNHNS and SASEGT. The junction had 8 bases not matched to a gene; V was cut back by 7 bases and J by 6 bases. The CDR3 is made up of 13 amino acids. CDR3 in DNA: TGTGCCAGCACTATGGACAGGCGGTCTGAAGCTTTCTTT. This gives the protein CASTMDRRSEAFF.

There are many counts of this clonotype. The genes are TRBV7-2 and TRBJ2-1, with TRBD2 matching over 8 bases. The CDR3 is 13 amino acids. The germline V gene has CDR1 SGHTA and CDR2 FQGNSA. V shed 6 bases, J shed 14 bases, and the junction held 12 bases outside the gene matches. The CDR3 spells CASRPSSGSRKFF. The CDR3, as DNA: TGTGCCAGCAGGCCCAGCAGCGGGAGCAGGAAGTTCTTC.

This clonotype was counted ten times or more. The rearrangement uses TRBV5-1 and TRBJ2-1, with D possibly TRBD2 on 7 matching bases. Per the germline V gene, CDR1 is SGHRS and CDR2 is YFSETQ. The CDR3 is 14 amino acids. V gave up 2 bases and J gave up 15 bases, with 21 bases separating them. The CDR3 reads CASSFAGGPSSPFF. The DNA for the CDR3 is TGCGCCAGCAGCTTTGCCGGGGGGCCTTCGTCCCCGTTCTTC.

This clonotype was recorded a few times. The chain couples TRBV11-2 to TRBJ1-1, with a weak D call TRBD1 (6 bases). The germline V gene encodes CDR1 SGHAT and CDR2 FQNNGV. V was trimmed by 3 bases and J by 3 bases, leaving 17 bases between them. This CDR3 spans 16 amino acids. The CDR3 is CASSFMRQGQYTEAFF. DNA for the CDR3: TGTGCCAGCAGCTTTATGAGGCAGGGGCAGTACACTGAAGCTTTCTTT.

The chain joins TRBV29-1 to TRBJ2-7, with 8 bases identical to TRBD2. V was clipped by 7 bases and J by 0 bases; unmatched bases: 20. CDR3 length equals 18 residues. Germline CDR1 reads SQVTM; CDR2 reads ANQGSEA. CDR3 nucleotide sequence: TGCAGCGCTGGTGTCGTGAGGCGGGGGGAGTTCTTCTCCTACGAGCAGTACTTC. This gives the protein CSAGVVRRGEFFSYEQYF.

This clonotype has more than one count but fewer than ten. The chain employs TRBV5-1 and TRBJ2-3; 9 nucleotides line up with TRBD2. This CDR3 has 14 amino acids. Trimming cost V 6 bases and J 3 bases; bases outside gene matches: 5. Per the germline V gene, CDR1 is SGHRS and CDR2 is YFSETQ. The CDR3 DNA is TGCGCCAGCACCCGTAGCGGGGGAACAGATACGCAGTATTTT. It codes for CASTRSGGTDTQYF.

This clonotype came up a few times. This chain joins TRBV20-1 and TRBJ2-1; weak D call: TRBD1 (6 bases). Germline CDR1 is DFQATT and CDR2 is SNEGSKA (reference sequence). The CDR3 has 15 amino acids. V shed 1 base and J shed 2 bases, with 12 bases lying between them. CDR3 in DNA: TGCAGTGCTAGAGGGCCAGGGGTCCCCTACAATGAGCAGTTCTTC. As protein: CSARGPGVPYNEQFF.

The rearrangement links TRBV6-2 or TRBV6-3 to TRBJ2-7; 14 nucleotides line up with TRBD2. This CDR3 is built from 21 residues. The ends lost 4 bases at V and 2 bases at J; junction bases unmatched: 19. Germline V gene lookup returns CDR1 MNHEY and CDR2 SVGEGT. The CDR3 sequence: CASSSLGKSSGTSGSTYEQYF. CDR3 sequence (DNA): TGTGCCAGCAGTTCACTCGGAAAAAGCTCCGGGACTAGCGGGAGCACCTACGAGCAGTACTTC.

The chain recombines TRBV29-1 with TRBJ2-3; D call uncertain. The V end lost 7 bases, the J end lost 1 base, and 12 bases lay between the germline ends. Germline lookup yields CDR1 SQVTM and CDR2 ANQGSEA. CDR3 length equals 13 residues. The CDR3 loop reads CSAAGRRTDTQYF. Here the CDR3 DNA reads TGCAGCGCCGCCGGGCGTCGCACAGATACGCAGTATTTT.

The chain recombines TRBV6-2 or TRBV6-3 with TRBJ2-4; D may be TRBD1 (6 bases). V was trimmed by 7 bases and J by 0 bases, leaving 25 bases between them. The germline gives CDR1 MNHEY, CDR2 SVGEGT. The CDR3 loop spans 19 amino acids. This chain's CDR3 is CASTGLPGVYSSAKNIQYF. CDR3 bases: TGTGCCAGCACCGGCCTACCAGGGGTCTACTCTTCAGCCAAAAACATTCAGTACTTC.

A few counts support this clonotype. The chain combines TRBV20-1 with TRBJ2-5, with 7 bases lining up with TRBD2. Germline-derived CDR1 and CDR2 are DFQATT and SNEGSKA (reference sequence). The CDR3 contains 17 residues. The CDR3 loop reads CTAGGGVAGVEQETQYF. The CDR3 bases are TGCACCGCCGGAGGCGGAGTAGCGGGCGTGGAACAAGAGACCCAGTACTTC.

This clonotype appeared a few times. CDR3 sequence: CASSRFGHYERSSAFF. In DNA form, the CDR3 reads TGTGCCAGCAGCCGATTCGGACATTACGAAAGGAGTTCAGCTTTCTTT. J is TRBJ1-1 and V is TRBV7-9; TRBD1 might be the D (5 bases). CDR1 is SEHNR, CDR2 FQNEAQ, per germline (reference sequence). This CDR3 has 16 residues. V was trimmed by 5 bases and J by 10 bases, leaving 26 bases between them.

This clonotype occurred many times. The V gene is TRBV7-6, the J gene TRBJ1-3, with D hard to call. CDR3 length equals 16 residues. Trimming removed 1 base from V and 0 bases from J, with 10 bases in between. Germline assignment: CDR1 SGHVS and CDR2 FNYEAQ. The CDR3 DNA reads as TGTGCCAGCAGCTTAGTAGGCCTCAACTCTGGAAACACCATATATTTT. Translated: CASSLVGLNSGNTIYF. Full variable domain (outside the CDR3, taken from reference TRBV7-6 and TRBJ1-3): GAGVSQSPRYKVTKRGQDVALRCDPISGHVSLYWYRQALGQGPEFLTYFNYEAQQDKSGLPNDRFSAERPEGSISTLTIQRTEQRDSAMYRCASSLVGLNSGNTIYFGEGSWLTVV.

In its sample, this clonotype was seen a few times. The chain has TRBV7-3 and TRBJ2-3; D perhaps matches TRBD2 (7 bases). With 0 bases removed from V and 2 bases from J, the gap between germline ends came to 15 bases. CDR3 length: 17 amino acids. The germline V gene has CDR1 SGHTA and CDR2 FQGTGA. The CDR3 DNA reads as TGTGCCAGCAGCTTAACGGGTCTCCGGGGGGCCACAGATACGCAGTATTTT. Translated: CASSLTGLRGATDTQYF. The whole variable domain, remainder taken from reference TRBV7-3 and TRBJ2-3, is GAGVSQTPSNKVTEKGKYVELRCDPISGHTALYWYRQSLGQGPEFLIYFQGTGAADDSGLPNDRFFAVRPEGSVSTLKIQRTERGDSAVYLCASSLTGLRGATDTQYFGPGTRLTVL.

The rearrangement joins TRBV5-6 to TRBJ2-5; D gene unclear. The CDR3 length is 14 residues. V shed 0 bases and J shed 5 bases, with 11 bases lying between them. Germline assignment: CDR1 SGHDT and CDR2 YYEEEE. CDR3 nucleotide sequence: TGTGCCAGCAGCTTGGATCCGGAGACGGAGACCCAGTACTTC. Amino acid sequence: CASSLDPETETQYF.

J is TRBJ2-7 and V is TRBV6-2 or TRBV6-3; D not certain. The germline CDR1 and CDR2 sequences are MNHEY and SVGEGT. Trimming pared 5 bases from V and 2 bases from J, leaving 16 bases between. The CDR3 loop spans 15 amino acids. The CDR3 nucleotides read TGTGCCAGCAGTCTTAATTCCCCGGGCCCCTACGAGCAGTACTTC. This codes for CASSLNSPGPYEQYF.

Details on this clonotype: Because the CDR3's place on the DNA is in doubt, the DNA is left out and the CDR3 is given as listed by TCRdb. V usage is TRBV2 and J usage is TRBJ1-2; the table's D gene call, TRBD1, was not cross checked with the DNA. Germline CDR1 and CDR2: SNHLY and FYNNEI. Including both end residues, the CDR3 is 15 amino acids long. The CDR3 loop is CASSDSVPFGNGYTF.

The chain employs TRBV7-9 and TRBJ2-3, with 8 positions matching TRBD2. The CDR3 contains 15 residues. V lost 5 bases, J lost 5 bases, and 9 bases stayed unmatched. Germline CDR1 and CDR2: SEHNR and FQNEAQ (reference sequence). CDR3 sequence: CASSPPGGAKDTQYF. The DNA of the CDR3 is TGTGCCAGCAGCCCCCCCGGGGGGGCCAAAGATACGCAGTATTTT. Complete variable domain (other parts from reference TRBV7-9 and TRBJ2-3): DTGVSQNPRHKITKRGQNVTFRCDPISEHNRLYWYRQTLGQGPEFLTYFQNEAQLEKSRLLSDRFSAERPKGSFSTLEIQRTEQGDSAMYLCASSPPGGAKDTQYFGPGTRLTVL.